This TCR beta chain was sequenced in a study of OX40 agonist ivuxolimab in advanced cancers. Germline V gene sequence: CDR1 SGDLS, CDR2 YYNGEE. The CDR3 extends over 14 amino acids. The ends were cut back, 0 bases at V and 4 bases at J, with 10 bases in the middle. Repertoires were generated with immunoSEQ multiplex PCR, while TCRdb's copy carries only in-frame clones and drops some. The sample lists 15,000 to 20,000 clones, about 86% occurring once. The source is an adult with an advanced solid tumor such as melanoma, head and neck, liver or kidney cancer. The specimen comprised CD4+ or CD8+ T cells sorted from blood, sampled in a trial of the OX40 agonist ivuxolimab. The rearrangement uses TRBV9 and TRBJ1-2, with no clear D. The CDR3 region is CASSVGSEGYGYTF. The CDR3 DNA is TGTGCCAGCAGCGTAGGGTCTGAGGGCTATGGCTACACCTTC.